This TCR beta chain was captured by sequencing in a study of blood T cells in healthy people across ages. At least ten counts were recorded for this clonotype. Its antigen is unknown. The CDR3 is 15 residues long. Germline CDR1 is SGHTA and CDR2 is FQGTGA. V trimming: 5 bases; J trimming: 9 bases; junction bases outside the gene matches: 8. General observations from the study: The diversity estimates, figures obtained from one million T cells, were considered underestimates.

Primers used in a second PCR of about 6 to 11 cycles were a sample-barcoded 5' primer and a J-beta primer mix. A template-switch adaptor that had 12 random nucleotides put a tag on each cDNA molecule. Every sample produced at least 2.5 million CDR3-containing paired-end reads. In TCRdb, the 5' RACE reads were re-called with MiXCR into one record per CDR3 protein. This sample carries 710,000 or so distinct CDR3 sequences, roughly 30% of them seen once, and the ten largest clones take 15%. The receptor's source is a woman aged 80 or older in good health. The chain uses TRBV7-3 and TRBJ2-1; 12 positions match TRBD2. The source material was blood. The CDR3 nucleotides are TGTGCCAGCAGCCGCCGGACTAGCGGGGTTGTTGAGCAGTTCTTC. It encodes CASSRRTSGVVEQFF.